Each of the 10 T cell receptor beta chains below was sequenced from the same sample in a study of T cells expressing NK-cell markers (TCRdb year 2020). Library preparation used 5' RACE. For sequencing, an Illumina HiSeq 2000 was employed. The reads went through TCRdb reprocessing, and each CDR3 protein sequence gets one entry with no DNA. This sample's table carries about 260,000 distinct CDR3 sequences. Clones ranked in the top ten supply 4% to 5% of the sample. The sample was blood T cells: a sorted CD56 or NKG2C T cell subset, CD4+ or CD8+ T cells, or bulk PBMC T cells (not recorded which). Receptor source: a woman between 18 and 70 years old in good health.

The V gene is TRBV20-1, the J gene TRBJ2-5. Per the germline V gene, CDR1 is DFQATT and CDR2 is SNEGSKA (reference sequence). The CDR3 spans 15 residues. CDR3 in amino acids: CSATSDLGPQETQYF.

The chain combines TRBV25-1 with TRBJ1-5. CDR1 MGHDK and CDR2 SYGVNS come from the germline V gene. This CDR3 is 13 amino acids long. This CDR3 reads CASSEGPSRPQHF.

V and J are TRBV5-1 and TRBJ2-6; TCRdb gives TRBD1 as the D gene, but with no DNA this cannot be confirmed. Germline V gene sequence: CDR1 SGHRS, CDR2 YFSETQ. The CDR3 is 17 residues long. CDR3 amino acids: CASSSDRELSGANVLTF.

This chain connects TRBV9 to TRBJ1-3. The CDR3 sequence is 14 residues long. The germline gives CDR1 SGDLS, CDR2 YYNGEE. The CDR3: CASSAQRIGNTIYF.

V is TRBV20-1 and J is TRBJ2-1; checking the TCRdb D call of TRBD2 is not possible without DNA. The germline V gene encodes CDR1 DFQATT and CDR2 SNEGSKA (reference sequence). The CDR3 covers 20 residues. The CDR3 loop is CSARDVRTRTSGSPYNEQFF.

The chain couples TRBV7-2 to TRBJ1-5. CDR1 is SGHTA and CDR2 is FQGNSA in the germline V gene. The CDR3 loop spans 15 amino acids. CDR3 sequence: CASSLGSYSNQPQHF.

V and J are TRBV19 and TRBJ2-3; TCRdb gives TRBD2 as the D gene, but with no DNA this cannot be confirmed. CDR1 and CDR2 (germline): LNHDA, SQIVND (reference sequence). This CDR3 has 16 amino acids. The CDR3 loop reads CASSFQSGLSTDTQYF.

The CDR3 sequence is CASSFTASGGAGNTGELFF. V gene TRBV7-7 combines with J gene TRBJ2-2; the D call from TCRdb, TRBD2, cannot be confirmed without DNA. This CDR3 region has 19 residues. Germline CDR1 and CDR2: SSHAT and FNYEAQ (reference sequence).

The chain has TRBV20-1 and TRBJ1-3; the D call of TRBD1 rests on TCRdb alone, since no DNA is present to check it. The CDR3 has 15 residues. Germline V CDR1 and CDR2: DFQATT, SNEGSKA (reference sequence). CDR3 amino acids: CSASGGGLGGNTIYF.

V gene TRBV6-2 or TRBV6-3 combines with J gene TRBJ2-2; TCRdb's D call, TRBD2, is unchecked because there is no DNA. The CDR3 length is 15 residues. CDR1 and CDR2 (germline): MNHEY, SVGEGT. The CDR3 sequence is CASRQTSGNTGELFF.